Following are 2 T cell receptor beta chains from one sample sequenced in a study of Ad26.COV2.S vaccination and SARS-CoV-2 variants. Regarding treatment: roughly 18 received Ad26.COV2.S at low or high dose, single or two shots; about 5 received placebo; per-sample allocation not given. Sampling was performed 63 days after the first vaccine or placebo injection. Only in-frame clones appear in the TCRdb table, and some are missing; sequencing was by immunoSEQ multiplex PCR. The repertoire holds a few hundred thousand clones, with 83% as singletons. The sample consisted of peripheral blood, taken in a trial of Ad26.COV2.S vaccine versus placebo. These TCRs come from a person between 18 and 65 years old who received the Ad26.COV2.S COVID-19 vaccine or a placebo.

This chain connects TRBV30 to TRBJ1-1; tentative D call: TRBD1 (5 bases). The CDR3 is made up of 15 amino acids. The V gene lost 4 bases and the J gene lost 1 base, with 16 bases spanning the gap. The germline V gene encodes CDR1 GTSNPN and CDR2 SVGIG (reference sequence). The CDR3 region is CAWNLHLTGNTEAFF. The CDR3 coding sequence is TGTGCCTGGAATCTCCACCTAACAGGGAACACTGAAGCTTTCTTT.

This clone was found many times. The chain couples TRBV5-6 to TRBJ1-2; the match to TRBD1 covers 11 bases. The V gene's germline CDR1 is SGHDT and CDR2 YYEEEE. The CDR3 is made up of 16 amino acids. Trimming at V came to 3 bases and at J to 1 base, leaving 5 bases not matched to a gene. DNA of the CDR3: TGTGCCAGCAGCTGGGCGGGACAGGGGGTTAACTATGGCTACACCTTC. This sequence encodes CASSWAGQGVNYGYTF.